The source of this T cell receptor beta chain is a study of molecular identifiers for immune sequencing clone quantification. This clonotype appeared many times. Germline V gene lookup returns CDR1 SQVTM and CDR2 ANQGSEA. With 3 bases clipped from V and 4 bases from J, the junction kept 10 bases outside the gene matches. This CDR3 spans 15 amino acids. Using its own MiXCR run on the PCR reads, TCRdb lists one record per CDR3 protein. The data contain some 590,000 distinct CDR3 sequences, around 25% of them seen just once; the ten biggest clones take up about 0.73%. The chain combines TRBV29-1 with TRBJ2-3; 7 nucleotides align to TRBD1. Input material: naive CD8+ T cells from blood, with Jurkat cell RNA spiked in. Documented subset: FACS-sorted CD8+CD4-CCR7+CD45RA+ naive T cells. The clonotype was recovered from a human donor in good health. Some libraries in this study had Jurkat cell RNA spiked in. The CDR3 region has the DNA TGCAGCGTTGAGTTTCTCGTGGGACAGTCAGATACGCAGTATTTT. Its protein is CSVEFLVGQSDTQYF.